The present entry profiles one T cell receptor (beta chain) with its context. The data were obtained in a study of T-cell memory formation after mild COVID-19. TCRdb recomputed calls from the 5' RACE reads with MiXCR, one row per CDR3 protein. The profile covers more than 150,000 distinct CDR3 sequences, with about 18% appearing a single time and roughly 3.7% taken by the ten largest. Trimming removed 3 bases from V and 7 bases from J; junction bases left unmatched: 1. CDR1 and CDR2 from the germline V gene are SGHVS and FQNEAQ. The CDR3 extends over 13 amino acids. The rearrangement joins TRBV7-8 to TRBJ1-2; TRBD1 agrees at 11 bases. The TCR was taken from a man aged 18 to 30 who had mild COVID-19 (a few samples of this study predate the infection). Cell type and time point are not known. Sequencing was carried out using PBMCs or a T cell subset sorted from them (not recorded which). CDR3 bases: TGTGCCAGCAGCTTGGACAGGGGGCCTGGCTACACCTTC. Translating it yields CASSLDRGPGYTF. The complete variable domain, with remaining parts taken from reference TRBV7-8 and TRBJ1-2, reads GAGVSQSPRYKVAKRGQDVALRCDPISGHVSLFWYQQALGQGPEFLTYFQNEAQLDKSGLPSDRFFAERPEGSVSTLKIQRTQQEDSAVYLCASSLDRGPGYTFGSGTRLTVV.